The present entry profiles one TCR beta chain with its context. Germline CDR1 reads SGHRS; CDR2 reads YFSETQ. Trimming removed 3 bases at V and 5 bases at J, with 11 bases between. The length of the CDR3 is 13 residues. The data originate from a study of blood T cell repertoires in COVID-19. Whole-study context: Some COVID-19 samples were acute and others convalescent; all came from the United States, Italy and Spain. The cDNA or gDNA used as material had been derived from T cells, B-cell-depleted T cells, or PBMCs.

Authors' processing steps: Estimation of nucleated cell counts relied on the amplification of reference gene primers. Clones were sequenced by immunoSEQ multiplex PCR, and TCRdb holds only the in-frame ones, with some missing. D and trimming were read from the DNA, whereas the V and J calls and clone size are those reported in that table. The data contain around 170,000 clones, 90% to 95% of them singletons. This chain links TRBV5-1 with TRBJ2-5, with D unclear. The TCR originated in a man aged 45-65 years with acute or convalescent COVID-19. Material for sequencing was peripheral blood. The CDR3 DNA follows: TGCGCCAGCAGCTCCGGATTCGGGGAGACCCAGTACTTC. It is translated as CASSSGFGETQYF.